This TCR beta chain was documented in a study of CD8+ T cells in alopecia areata. Study overall: Recipient mice, approximately 6-11-week-old female C3H/HeJ animals, received skin from roughly 6-13-month-old C3H/HeJ graft donors with spontaneous alopecia.

The CDR3 contains 16 residues. Trimming at V came to 3 bases and at J to 2 bases, leaving 5 bases not matched to a gene. The germline V gene has CDR1 LGHNA and CDR2 YNLKQL (reference sequence). Study-level results: Across lesional scalp, and particularly alopecia totalis/universalis, clonality surpassed that of normal scalp.

In its sample, this clone is medium-sized. Its specificity is not known. Mouse names are used for the genes. The read is 4 residues too short to cover the CDR3 end, so that end is filled in from the germline J gene. Following extraction, RNA underwent reverse transcription to cDNA, which served as the sequencing template. The data were produced by immunoSEQ multiplex PCR, yet TCRdb's version contains in-frame clones alone and is incomplete. Found here are approximately 3,000 clones, no singletons; the ten largest cover about 9.7%. The time point is: mouse skin 3 weeks after grafting. Graft-recipient mouse skin was sampled by biopsy at grafting and 3 and 6 weeks afterward.

The sequence derives from a C3H/HeJ mouse with alopecia areata. For the strain, the MHC haplotype given is H2-k. The genes are TRBV5 and TRBJ2-3; TRBD2 agrees at 10 bases. Material: skin, obtained at week 3. The covered CDR3 bases are TGTGCCAGCAGCCAGGGGACTGGGGCTGTTGCAGAA. Its protein is CASSQGTGAVAE. The full CDR3 protein is CASSQGTGAVAETLYF.